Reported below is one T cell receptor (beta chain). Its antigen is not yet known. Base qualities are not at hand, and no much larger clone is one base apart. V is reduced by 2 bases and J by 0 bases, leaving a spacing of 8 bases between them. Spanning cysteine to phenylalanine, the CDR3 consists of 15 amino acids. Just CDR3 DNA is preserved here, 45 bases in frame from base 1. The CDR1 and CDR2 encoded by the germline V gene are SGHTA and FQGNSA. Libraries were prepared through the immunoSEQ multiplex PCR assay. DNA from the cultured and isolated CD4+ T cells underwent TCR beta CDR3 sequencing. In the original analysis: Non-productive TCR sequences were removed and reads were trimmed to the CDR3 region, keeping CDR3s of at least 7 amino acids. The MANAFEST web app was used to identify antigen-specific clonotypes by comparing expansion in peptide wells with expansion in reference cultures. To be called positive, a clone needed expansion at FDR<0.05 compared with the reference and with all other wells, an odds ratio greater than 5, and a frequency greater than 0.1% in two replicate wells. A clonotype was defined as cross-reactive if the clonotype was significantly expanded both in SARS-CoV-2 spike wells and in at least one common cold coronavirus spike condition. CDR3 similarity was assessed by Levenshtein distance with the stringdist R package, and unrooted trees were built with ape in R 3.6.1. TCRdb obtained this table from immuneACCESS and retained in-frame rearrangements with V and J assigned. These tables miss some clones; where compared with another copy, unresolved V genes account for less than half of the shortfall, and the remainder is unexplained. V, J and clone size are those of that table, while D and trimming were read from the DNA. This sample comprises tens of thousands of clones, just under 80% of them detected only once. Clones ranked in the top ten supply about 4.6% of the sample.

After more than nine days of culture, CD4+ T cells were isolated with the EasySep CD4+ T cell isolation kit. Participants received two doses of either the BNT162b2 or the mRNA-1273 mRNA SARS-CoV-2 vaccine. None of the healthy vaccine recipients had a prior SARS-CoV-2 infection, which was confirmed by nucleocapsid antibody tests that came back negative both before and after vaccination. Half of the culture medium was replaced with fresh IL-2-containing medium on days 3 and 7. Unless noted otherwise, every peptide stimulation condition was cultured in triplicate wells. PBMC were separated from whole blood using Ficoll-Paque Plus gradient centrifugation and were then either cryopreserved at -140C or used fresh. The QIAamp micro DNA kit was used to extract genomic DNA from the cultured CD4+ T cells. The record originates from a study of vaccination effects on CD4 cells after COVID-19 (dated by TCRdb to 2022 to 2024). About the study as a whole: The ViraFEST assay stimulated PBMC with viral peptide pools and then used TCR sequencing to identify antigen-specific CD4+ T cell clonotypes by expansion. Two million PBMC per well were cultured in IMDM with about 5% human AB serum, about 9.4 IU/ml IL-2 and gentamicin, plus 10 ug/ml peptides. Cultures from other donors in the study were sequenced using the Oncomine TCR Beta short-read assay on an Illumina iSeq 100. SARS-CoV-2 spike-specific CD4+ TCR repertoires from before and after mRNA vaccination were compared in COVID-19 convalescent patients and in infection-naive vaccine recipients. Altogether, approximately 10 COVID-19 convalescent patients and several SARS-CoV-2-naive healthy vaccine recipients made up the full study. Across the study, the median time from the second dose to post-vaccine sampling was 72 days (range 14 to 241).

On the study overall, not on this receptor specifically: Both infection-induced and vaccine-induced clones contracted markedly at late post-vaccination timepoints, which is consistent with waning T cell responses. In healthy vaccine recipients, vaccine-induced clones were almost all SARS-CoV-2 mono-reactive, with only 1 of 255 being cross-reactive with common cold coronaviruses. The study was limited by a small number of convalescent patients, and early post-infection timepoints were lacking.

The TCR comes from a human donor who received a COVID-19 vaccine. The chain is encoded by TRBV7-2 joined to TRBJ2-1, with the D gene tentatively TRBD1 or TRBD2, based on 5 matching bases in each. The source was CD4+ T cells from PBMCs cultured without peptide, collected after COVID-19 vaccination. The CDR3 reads CASSLTGTSYNEQFF. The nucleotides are TGTGCCAGCAGCTTAACGGGGACCTCCTACAATGAGCAGTTCTTC.